Below are 2 T cell receptor beta chains sequenced from a single sample in a study of T cells after yellow fever vaccination (dated 2019 in TCRdb). The library came from 5' RACE. Sequencing took place on an Illumina NovaSeq 6000. In-frame beta chains were kept once TCRdb had trimmed the public reads at Q25 with fastp and called clones with MiXCR. Every entry covers one CDR3 protein and lists the most common genes and DNA from its rows. The sample profile shows more than 300,000 distinct CDR3 sequences; roughly 10% of them were found once. The ten largest clones represent roughly 3% of the sample. In light of the paper, this sample's treatment or condition label describes: live attenuated yellow fever vaccine strain. Sample: CD4+ T cells sorted from PBMCs, taken 45 days after the yellow fever booster vaccination. The receptors here all came from a man in his late teens or twenties who received the YFV17D yellow fever vaccine.

This clonotype appeared many times. The genes are TRBV5-1 and TRBJ1-1; the D gene is possibly TRBD1 (5 bases). The germline V and J ends were trimmed by 2 bases and 4 bases, with 12 bases remaining between them. In germline, CDR1 is SGHRS, CDR2 YFSETQ. The CDR3 runs to 14 residues. The CDR3 DNA reads TGCGCCAGCAGCTTCACCCAGGGTACCACTGAAGCTTTCTTT. Encoded protein: CASSFTQGTTEAFF.

The chain couples TRBV4-3 to TRBJ1-2, with D perhaps TRBD1 (5 bases). This CDR3 contains 13 residues. Trimming took 4 bases from V and 3 from J, leaving 9 bases between them. Per germline, CDR1 LGHNA and CDR2 YSLEER. This CDR3 is CASSRRDYYGYTF. The CDR3 DNA sequence: TGCGCCAGCAGCCGCAGGGACTACTATGGCTACACCTTC.